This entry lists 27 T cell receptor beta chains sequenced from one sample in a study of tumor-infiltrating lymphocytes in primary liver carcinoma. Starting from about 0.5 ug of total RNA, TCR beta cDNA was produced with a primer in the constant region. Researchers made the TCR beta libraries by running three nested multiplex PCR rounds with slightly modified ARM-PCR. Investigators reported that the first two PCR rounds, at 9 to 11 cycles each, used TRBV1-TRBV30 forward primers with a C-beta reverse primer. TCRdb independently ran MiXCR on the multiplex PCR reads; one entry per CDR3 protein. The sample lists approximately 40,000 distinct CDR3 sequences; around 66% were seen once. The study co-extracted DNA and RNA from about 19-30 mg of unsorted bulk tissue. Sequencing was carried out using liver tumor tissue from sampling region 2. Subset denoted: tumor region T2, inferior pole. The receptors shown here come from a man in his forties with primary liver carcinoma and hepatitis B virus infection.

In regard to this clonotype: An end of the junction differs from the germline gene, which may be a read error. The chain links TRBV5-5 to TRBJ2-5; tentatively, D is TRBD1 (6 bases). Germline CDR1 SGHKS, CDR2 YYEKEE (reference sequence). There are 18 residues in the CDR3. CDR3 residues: CASSQGLIGTEYQGTQYF. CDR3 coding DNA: TGTGCCAGCAGCCAGGGGTTGATCGGGACGGAGTACCAAGGGACCCAGTACTTC.

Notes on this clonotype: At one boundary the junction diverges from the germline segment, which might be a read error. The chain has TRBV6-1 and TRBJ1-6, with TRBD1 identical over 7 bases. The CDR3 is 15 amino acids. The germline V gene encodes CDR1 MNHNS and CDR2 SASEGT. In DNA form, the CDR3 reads TGTGCCGGCAGTGTAGGGTCAGGGGGGAATTCACCCCTCCACTTT. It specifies CAGSVGSGGNSPLHF.

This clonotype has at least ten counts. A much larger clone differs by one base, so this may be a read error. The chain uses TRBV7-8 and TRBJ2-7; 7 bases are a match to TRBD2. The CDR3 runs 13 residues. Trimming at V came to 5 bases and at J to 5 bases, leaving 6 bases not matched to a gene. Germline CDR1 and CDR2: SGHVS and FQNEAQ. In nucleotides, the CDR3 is TGTGCCAGCAGCCTTACTAGCGCCCACGAGCAGTACTTC. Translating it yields CASSLTSAHEQYF.

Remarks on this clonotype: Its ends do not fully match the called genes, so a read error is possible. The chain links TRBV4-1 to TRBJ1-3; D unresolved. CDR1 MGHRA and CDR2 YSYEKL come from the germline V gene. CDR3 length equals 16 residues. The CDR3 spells CASCQGQVSSGNTIHF. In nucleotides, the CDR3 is TGCGCCAGCTGCCAAGGCCAAGTTAGCTCTGGAAACACCATACATTTT.

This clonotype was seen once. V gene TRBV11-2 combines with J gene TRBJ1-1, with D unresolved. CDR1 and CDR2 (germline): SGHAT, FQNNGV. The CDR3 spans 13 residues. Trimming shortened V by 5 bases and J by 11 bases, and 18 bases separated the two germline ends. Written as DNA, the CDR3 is TGTGCCAGCAGCCTAGGCGGTGCAGTGAGGGCTTTCTTT. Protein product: CASSLGGAVRAFF.

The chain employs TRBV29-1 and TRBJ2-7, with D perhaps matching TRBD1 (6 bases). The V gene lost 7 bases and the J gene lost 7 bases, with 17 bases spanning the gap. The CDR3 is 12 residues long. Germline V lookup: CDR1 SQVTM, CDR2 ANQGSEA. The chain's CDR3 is CSARQGIYEQYF. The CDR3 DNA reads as TGCAGCGCCCGGCAGGGGATCTATGAGCAGTACTTC.

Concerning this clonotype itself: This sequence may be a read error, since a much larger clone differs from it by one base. The CDR3 DNA sequence: TGTGCCAGCAGCAATCGGGGGTCCTATGGAAACACCATATATTTT. Translation gives CASSNRGSYGNTIYF. This sequence joins TRBV14 and TRBJ1-3; D may be TRBD1 (5 bases). V dropped 5 bases and J dropped 3 bases, with 14 bases sitting between them. The CDR3 sequence is 15 residues long. Germline V gene data show CDR1 as SGHDN and CDR2 as FVKESK.

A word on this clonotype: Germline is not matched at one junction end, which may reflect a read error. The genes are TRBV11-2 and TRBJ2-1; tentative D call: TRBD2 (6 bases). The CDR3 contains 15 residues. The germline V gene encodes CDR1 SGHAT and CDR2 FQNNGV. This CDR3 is CDSSPGTSSYNKQFF. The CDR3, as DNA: TGTGACAGCAGCCCCGGGACTTCTTCATACAATAAGCAGTTCTTC.

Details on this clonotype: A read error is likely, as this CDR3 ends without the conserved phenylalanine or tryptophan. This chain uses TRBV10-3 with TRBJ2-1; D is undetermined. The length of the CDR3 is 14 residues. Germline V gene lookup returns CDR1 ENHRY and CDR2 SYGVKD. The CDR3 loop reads CVISELPSNNEQFL. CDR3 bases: TGTGTCATCAGTGAGTTGCCCTCAAACAATGAGCAGTTCCTC.

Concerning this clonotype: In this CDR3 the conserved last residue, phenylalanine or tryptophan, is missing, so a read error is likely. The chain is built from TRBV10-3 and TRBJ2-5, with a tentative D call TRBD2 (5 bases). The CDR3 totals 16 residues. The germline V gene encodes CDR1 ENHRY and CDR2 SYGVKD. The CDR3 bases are TGTTCCACCGAAACCGGGAAGTCGACAAGAAAAGAGACCCAGTACTTG. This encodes CSTETGKSTRKETQYL.

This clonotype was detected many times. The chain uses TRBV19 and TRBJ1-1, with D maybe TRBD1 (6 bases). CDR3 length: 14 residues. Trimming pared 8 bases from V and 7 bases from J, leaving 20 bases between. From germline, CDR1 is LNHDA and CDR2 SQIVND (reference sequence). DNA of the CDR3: TGTGCCAGTCTCCCGGGACACCGAGGGGGTGAAGCTTTCTTT. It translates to CASLPGHRGGEAFF.

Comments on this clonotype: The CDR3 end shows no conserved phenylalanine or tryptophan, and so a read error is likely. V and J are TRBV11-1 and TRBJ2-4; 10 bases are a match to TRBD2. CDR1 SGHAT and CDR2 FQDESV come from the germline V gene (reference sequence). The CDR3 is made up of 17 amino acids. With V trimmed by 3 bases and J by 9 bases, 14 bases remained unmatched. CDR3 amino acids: CASSFPGTSVTESIQYS. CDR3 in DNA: TGTGCCAGCAGCTTTCCCGGGACTAGCGTGACCGAAAGCATTCAGTACTCC.

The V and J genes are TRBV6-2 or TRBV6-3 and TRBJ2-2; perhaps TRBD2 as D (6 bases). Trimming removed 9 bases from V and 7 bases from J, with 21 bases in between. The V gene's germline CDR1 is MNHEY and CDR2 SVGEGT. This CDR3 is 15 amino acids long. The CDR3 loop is CARNSPAEGGGELFF. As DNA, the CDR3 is TGTGCCAGGAATTCCCCAGCGGAGGGCGGCGGGGAGCTGTTTTTT.

CDR3 DNA: TGTGCCAGCAGCCTCCGTGGAGGGGGAATCAGCGGGGAGCTGTTTTTT. This encodes CASSLRGGGISGELFF. The V and J genes are TRBV12-3 or TRBV12-4 and TRBJ2-2; D is perhaps TRBD1 or TRBD2 (6 bases each). The CDR3 extends over 16 amino acids. Trimming took 6 bases from V and 7 from J, leaving 21 bases between them.

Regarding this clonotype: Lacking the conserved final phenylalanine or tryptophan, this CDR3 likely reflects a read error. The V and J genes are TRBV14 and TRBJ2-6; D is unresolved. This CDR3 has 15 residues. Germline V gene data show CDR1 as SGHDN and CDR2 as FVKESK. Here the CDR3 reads CVSSQGAAGANVLTL. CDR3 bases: TGTGTCAGCAGCCAAGGCGCAGCTGGGGCCAACGTCCTGACTTTA.

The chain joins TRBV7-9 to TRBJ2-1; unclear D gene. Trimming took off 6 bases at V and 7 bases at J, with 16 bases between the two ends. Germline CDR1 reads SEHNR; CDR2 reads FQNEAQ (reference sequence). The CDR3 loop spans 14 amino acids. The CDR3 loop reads CASSSSETGNEQFF. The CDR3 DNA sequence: TGTGCCAGCAGTTCTAGTGAGACGGGTAATGAGCAGTTCTTC.

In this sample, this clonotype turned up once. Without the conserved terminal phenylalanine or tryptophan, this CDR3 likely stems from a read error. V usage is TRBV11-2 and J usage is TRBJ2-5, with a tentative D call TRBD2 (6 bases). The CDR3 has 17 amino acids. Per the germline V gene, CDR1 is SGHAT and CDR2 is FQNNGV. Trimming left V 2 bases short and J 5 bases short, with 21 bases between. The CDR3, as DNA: TGTGCCAGCAGCTTAAGACTAGTGTGTGACTCGAGCGAGACCCAGTACCTC. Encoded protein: CASSLRLVCDSSETQYL.

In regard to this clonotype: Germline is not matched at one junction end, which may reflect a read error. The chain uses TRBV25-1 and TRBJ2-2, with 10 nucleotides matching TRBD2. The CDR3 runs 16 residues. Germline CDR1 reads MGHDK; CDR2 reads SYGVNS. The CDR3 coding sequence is TGTGCCAGCAGTGGCCTCCTAGCGGGAGAAACCGAGGAGCTGTTTTTT. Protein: CASSGLLAGETEELFF.

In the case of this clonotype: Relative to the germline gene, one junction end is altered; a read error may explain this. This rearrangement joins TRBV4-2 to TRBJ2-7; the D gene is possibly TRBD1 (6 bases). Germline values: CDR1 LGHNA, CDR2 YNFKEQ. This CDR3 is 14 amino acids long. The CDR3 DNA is TGTGCCAGCAGCCATGGTGCCAGGGGCCACGAACAGTACTTC. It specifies CASSHGARGHEQYF.

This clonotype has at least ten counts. CDR3 protein: CASSASRGHEQFF. CDR3 sequence (DNA): TGTGCCAGCAGTGCTTCGAGGGGGCATGAGCAGTTCTTC. The rearrangement links TRBV2 to TRBJ2-1, with 7 bases identical to TRBD1. The CDR3 loop spans 13 amino acids. The germline gives CDR1 SNHLY, CDR2 FYNNEI. Germline trimming cut 4 bases from V and 8 bases from J; bases unmatched to any gene: 5.

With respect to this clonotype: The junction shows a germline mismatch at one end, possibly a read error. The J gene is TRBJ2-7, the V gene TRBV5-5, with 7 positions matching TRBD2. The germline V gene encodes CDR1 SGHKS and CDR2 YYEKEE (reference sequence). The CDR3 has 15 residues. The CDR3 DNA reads TGTACCAGCAGCTTGGCGACTAGCCGGGGTTACGAACAGTACTTC. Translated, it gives CTSSLATSRGYEQYF.

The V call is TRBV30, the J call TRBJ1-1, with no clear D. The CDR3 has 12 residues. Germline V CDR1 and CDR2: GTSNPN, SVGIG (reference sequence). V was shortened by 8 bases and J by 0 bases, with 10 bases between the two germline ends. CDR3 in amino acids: CARGKMNTEAFF. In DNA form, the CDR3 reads TGTGCCAGAGGGAAAATGAACACTGAAGCTTTCTTT.

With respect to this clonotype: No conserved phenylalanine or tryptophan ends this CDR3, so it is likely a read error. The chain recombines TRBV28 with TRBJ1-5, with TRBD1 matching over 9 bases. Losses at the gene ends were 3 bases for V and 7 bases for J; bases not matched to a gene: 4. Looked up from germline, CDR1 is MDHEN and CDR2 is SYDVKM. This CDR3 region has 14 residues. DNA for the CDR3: TGTGCCAGCAGTTTGACAGGGGGAATGCAGCCCCAGCATTTA. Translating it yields CASSLTGGMQPQHL.

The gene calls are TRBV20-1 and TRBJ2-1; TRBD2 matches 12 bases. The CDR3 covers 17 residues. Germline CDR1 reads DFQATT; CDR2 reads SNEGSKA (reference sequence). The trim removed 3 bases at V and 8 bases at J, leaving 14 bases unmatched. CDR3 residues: CSASEGASGRAEDEQFF. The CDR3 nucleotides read TGCAGTGCTAGCGAGGGGGCTAGCGGGAGGGCCGAGGATGAGCAGTTCTTC.

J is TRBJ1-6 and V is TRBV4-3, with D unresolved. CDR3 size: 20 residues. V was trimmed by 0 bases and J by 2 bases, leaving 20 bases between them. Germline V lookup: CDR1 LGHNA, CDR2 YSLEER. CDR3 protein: CASSQDFQGQGSTYNSPLHF. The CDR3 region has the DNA TGCGCCAGCAGCCAAGATTTCCAAGGGCAAGGGTCGACCTATAATTCACCCCTCCACTTT.

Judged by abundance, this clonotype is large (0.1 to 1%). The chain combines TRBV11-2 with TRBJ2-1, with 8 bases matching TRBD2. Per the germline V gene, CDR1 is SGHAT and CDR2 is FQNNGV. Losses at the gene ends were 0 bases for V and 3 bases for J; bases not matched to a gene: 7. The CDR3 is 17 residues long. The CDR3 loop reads CASSLDRGGRFYNEQFF. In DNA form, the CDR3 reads TGTGCCAGCAGCTTAGATAGGGGCGGGAGGTTCTACAATGAGCAGTTCTTC.

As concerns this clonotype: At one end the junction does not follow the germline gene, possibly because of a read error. The DNA for the CDR3 is TGTGCCAGCAGTTTATGGGCTTCTAATCAACCCCAGCATTTT. As protein: CASSLWASNQPQHF. V gene TRBV28 combines with J gene TRBJ1-5; D is undetermined. This CDR3 has 14 amino acids. Germline V gene data show CDR1 as MDHEN and CDR2 as SYDVKM.